This T cell receptor beta chain was sequenced for a study of shared clonotypes between healthy human individuals. In the original analysis: Junction-only immunoSEQ sequences carried no quality scores, so filtering differed. Profiling relied on immunoSEQ multiplex PCR, and the TCRdb table lists in-frame clones only, not all of them. The DNA was the basis for D and trimming; V, J and clone size are from that table. The sample lists fewer than 2.5 million clones; 80% to 95% were seen once. The V and J ends lost 3 bases and 1 base respectively, with 9 bases between them. This CDR3 contains 14 residues. Per germline, CDR1 KGHSH and CDR2 LQKENI. In regard to this clone: Different DNA sequences within this sample yield the same CDR3.

Sequenced input: naive CD4+ T cells from PBMCs. Indicated subset: CD45RA+ positively selected. This TCR was sampled from a man younger than 35 in good health. Some clones in this sample may be carry-over from other donors' samples. The chain uses TRBV18 and TRBJ1-1; no firm D call. The CDR3 DNA reads as TGTGCCAGCTCACCCTTGGGAACGAACACTGAAGCTTTCTTT. Translated: CASSPLGTNTEAFF.